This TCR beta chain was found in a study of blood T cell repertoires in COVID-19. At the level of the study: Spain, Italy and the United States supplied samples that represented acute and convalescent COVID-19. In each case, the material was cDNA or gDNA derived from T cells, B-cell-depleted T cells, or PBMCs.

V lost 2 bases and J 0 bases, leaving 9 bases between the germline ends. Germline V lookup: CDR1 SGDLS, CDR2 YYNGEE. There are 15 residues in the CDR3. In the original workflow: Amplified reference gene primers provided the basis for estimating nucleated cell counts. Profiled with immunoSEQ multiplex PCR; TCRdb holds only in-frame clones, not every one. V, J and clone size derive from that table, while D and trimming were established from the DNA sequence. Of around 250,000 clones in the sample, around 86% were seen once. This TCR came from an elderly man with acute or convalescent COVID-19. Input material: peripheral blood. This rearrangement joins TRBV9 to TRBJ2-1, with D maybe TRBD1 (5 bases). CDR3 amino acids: CASSVDIGSYNEQFF. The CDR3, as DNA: TGTGCCAGCAGCGTGGACATAGGCTCCTACAATGAGCAGTTCTTC.